Listed below are T cell receptor beta chains from one sample, sequenced in a study of T cell changes during pregnancy in multiple sclerosis. Sequencing used immunoSEQ multiplex PCR; TCRdb keeps in-frame clones, though not all of them. The sample contains tens of thousands of clones, just over 90% of which appear only once. The sample in question was peripheral blood, obtained in the second trimester of pregnancy. These receptor sequences come from a female donor with multiple sclerosis, enrolled in a pregnancy study. Each CDR3 is given with its conserved first and last residue. A D gene is named only where the DNA matches it firmly. Size tells how often a clone was seen (once, few, many) or the class of an expanded clone, and some rows leave it out.

v_gene	j_gene	d_gene	abundance	CDR3nt	CDR3aa
TRBV4-3	TRBJ1-2	TRBD1	-	TGCGCCAGCAGCCCAACAGGGGCCTCTAACTATGGCTACACCTTC	CASSPTGASNYGYTF
TRBV5-1	TRBJ1-2	-	-	TGCGCCAGCAGCTTGGCCTCGAGGTCCTATGGCTACACCTTC	CASSLASRSYGYTF
TRBV7-9	TRBJ2-1	-	-	TGTGCCAGCAGCTTTAGGCGGGGGCCCTACAATGAGCAGTTCTTC	CASSFRRGPYNEQFF
TRBV28	TRBJ1-1	-	-	TGTGCCAGCGGATACGGGGGTGAAGCTTTCTTT	CASGYGGEAFF
TRBV5-1	TRBJ1-6	TRBD1	-	TGCGCCAGCGGGACAGGGAACTATAATTCACCCCTCCACTTT	CASGTGNYNSPLHF
TRBV19	TRBJ1-5	-	-	TGTGCCAGTGAGTTGGGGGGGTTTCAGCCCCAGCATTTT	CASELGGFQPQHF
TRBV6-5	TRBJ1-5	-	-	TGTGCCAGCAGTTACAGTGGAGATCAGCCCCAGCATTTT	CASSYSGDQPQHF
TRBV18	TRBJ2-7	-	-	TGTGCCAGCTCGAATCGAAGCGGGGAGCAGTACTTC	CASSNRSGEQYF
TRBV4-1	TRBJ2-3	TRBD2	-	TGCGCCAGCAGCCACCTGAAGCACGTAGCGGGGGGTACAGATACGCAGTATTTT	CASSHLKHVAGGTDTQYF
TRBV6-4	TRBJ2-3	TRBD2	-	TGTGCCAGCAGTGACTCTAGCGGGGGCACAGATACGCAGTATTTT	CASSDSSGGTDTQYF
TRBV11-1	TRBJ2-3	-	-	TGTGCCAGCAGCTTCGGGGATACGCAGTATTTT	CASSFGDTQYF
TRBV19	TRBJ2-3	TRBD1	-	TGTGCCAGTAGTTGGACAGGGCTCTCCCAAGATACGCAGTATTTT	CASSWTGLSQDTQYF
TRBV7-9	TRBJ2-7	TRBD1	-	TGTGCCAGCAGCTTAGACGACAGGGTTACCTACGAGCAGTACTTC	CASSLDDRVTYEQYF
TRBV2	TRBJ1-2	-	-	TGTGCCAGCAGTGAAGGGGGCGGCTCTGGCTACACCTTC	CASSEGGGSGYTF
TRBV7-7	TRBJ2-5	TRBD1	-	TGTGCTAGCAGCTTAGAGGGGGCTTACGAGACCCAGTACTTC	CASSLEGAYETQYF
TRBV5-4	TRBJ1-1	-	-	TGTGCCAGCCAAAGGGGGTTGGGGCAGGAGAACACTGAAGCTTTCTTT	CASQRGLGQENTEAFF
TRBV28	TRBJ1-1	TRBD1	-	TGTGCCAGCAGTTCGTCCCGGGACAGGGTCACTGAAGCTTTCTTT	CASSSSRDRVTEAFF
TRBV7-2	TRBJ1-2	TRBD1	-	TGTGCCAGCAGCCGGACAGGGTACGTCCCGGGGGGCTACACCTTC	CASSRTGYVPGGYTF
TRBV5-1	TRBJ1-4	TRBD1	-	TGCGCCAGCAGCTTAAGGGACAGTCGGCCTGAAAAACTGTTTTTT	CASSLRDSRPEKLFF
TRBV9	TRBJ2-5	TRBD1	-	TGTGCCAGCAGCGTAGGGGGGACAGGCCAAGAGACCCAGTACTTC	CASSVGGTGQETQYF
TRBV18	TRBJ1-3	TRBD1	-	TGTGCCAGCTCACAATCCGGGACAGGGGCTGGAAACACCATATATTTT	CASSQSGTGAGNTIYF
TRBV29-1	TRBJ2-6	TRBD2	-	TGCAGCGTCGACGGGGGGTCAGGGGCCAACGTCCTGACTTTC	CSVDGGSGANVLTF
TRBV6-5	TRBJ2-2	TRBD2	-	TGTGCCAGCAGGACCAGCGGGGGGGCTGACGGGGAGCTGTTTTTT	CASRTSGGADGELFF
TRBV5-6	TRBJ2-5	TRBD2	-	TGTGCCAGCAGCGGCCCCGCGGGGGGACCTCAAGAGACCCAGTACTTC	CASSGPAGGPQETQYF
TRBV9	TRBJ1-2	-	-	TGTGCCAGCAGCCCCGACAGGAACTATGGCTACACCTTC	CASSPDRNYGYTF
TRBV20-1	TRBJ1-2	-	-	TGCAGTGCTTTCGACAGATATGGCTACACCTTC	CSAFDRYGYTF
TRBV5-4	TRBJ2-1	TRBD2	-	TGTGCCAGCAGCTTGGTCCCGGGACTAGCGGGGGTGCGGAATGAGCAGTTCTTC	CASSLVPGLAGVRNEQFF
TRBV5-1	TRBJ2-1	-	-	TGCGCCAGCAGCTTGTACCAGGGAAGTATACGGTCGGGTGAGCAGTTCTTC	CASSLYQGSIRSGEQFF
TRBV7-9	TRBJ2-3	TRBD2	once	TGTGCCAGCAGCTTATTTGGCGGGGGGGCCTCGGGGCAGTATTTT	CASSLFGGGASGQYF
TRBV5-1	TRBJ2-5	TRBD2	-	TGCGCCAGCAGCGCGGGGGGACTCCAAGAGACCCAGTACTTC	CASSAGGLQETQYF
TRBV7-3	TRBJ2-5	-	-	TGTGCCAGCAGCTCAACAGGGAGAACAGCGGGAAGCCAAGAGACCCAGTACTTC	CASSSTGRTAGSQETQYF
TRBV7-2	TRBJ1-1	-	-	TGTGCCAGCAGCTTAGCAGGGGACACTGAAGCTTTCTTT	CASSLAGDTEAFF
TRBV4-1	TRBJ2-7	-	-	TGCGCCAGCAGCCGAAAACACGGACTTTACGAGCAGTACTTC	CASSRKHGLYEQYF
TRBV4-1	TRBJ2-7	TRBD2	-	TGCGCCAGCAGTCGTATGACTAGCGCACCATACGAGCAGTACTTC	CASSRMTSAPYEQYF
TRBV7-3	TRBJ1-1	TRBD1	-	TGTGCCAGCAGCCTGGACAGGGACACTGAAGCTTTCTTT	CASSLDRDTEAFF
TRBV27	TRBJ1-6	TRBD1	-	TGTGCCAGCAGTACCAGGGGGCGGTCCTATAATTCACCCCTCCACTTT	CASSTRGRSYNSPLHF
TRBV7-2	TRBJ1-6	-	few	TGTGCCAGCAGACAGGGTTCCTACTATTCACCCCTCCACTTT	CASRQGSYYSPLHF
TRBV9	TRBJ2-3	TRBD1	once	TGTGCCAGCAGCGTAGATCCAGGACAGGGCACAGATACGCAGTATTTT	CASSVDPGQGTDTQYF
TRBV7-2	TRBJ1-2	TRBD1	-	TGTGCCAGCAGCCAAGCCCGGGACAGGAACTATGGCTACACCTTC	CASSQARDRNYGYTF
TRBV5-8	TRBJ2-3	TRBD1	-	TGTGCCAGCAGCTTAGGGACAGGATTAGGCGATACGCAGTATTTT	CASSLGTGLGDTQYF
TRBV2	TRBJ1-1	-	-	TGTGCCAGCAGTGTAACTTATTTGAACACTGAAGCTTTCTTT	CASSVTYLNTEAFF
TRBV5-1	TRBJ1-6	TRBD1	-	TGCGCCAGCAGCTCGAACCAGGGGGCTGGAAATTCACCCCTCCACTTT	CASSSNQGAGNSPLHF
TRBV4-3	TRBJ1-4	-	-	TGCGCCAGCAGCCAAGGGTCCCGCAGGGTCCGAGAAAAACTGTTTTTT	CASSQGSRRVREKLFF
TRBV15	TRBJ1-3	-	few	TGTGCCACCAGCAGACGTCAGGGAACTGGAAACACCATATATTTT	CATSRRQGTGNTIYF
TRBV4-1	TRBJ1-3	TRBD1	-	TGCGCCAGCAGCCTAAAGACAGGGGAAAATTCAGGAAACACCATATATTTT	CASSLKTGENSGNTIYF
TRBV5-6	TRBJ2-3	TRBD2	-	TGTGCCAGCAGTCAAATGGGACTAGCCACAGATACGCAGTATTTT	CASSQMGLATDTQYF